This T cell receptor (beta chain) was captured by sequencing in a study of blood T cell repertoires in COVID-19 (dated by TCRdb to about 2020). For the study in its entirety: Samples from collaborators originated in the United States, Italy and Spain and spanned both the acute and convalescent phases of COVID-19. The prospective study material was composed of cDNA or gDNA derived from T cells, B-cell-depleted T cells, or PBMCs. The dataset comprised deeply sampled blood TCRbeta repertoires from subjects exposed to, actively infected with, or recovered from COVID-19. The repertoires were made available in a free public database intended to serve as a resource for research on the immune response to SARS-CoV-2. The samples were drawn from the first 160 participants of the ongoing ImmuneRACE study and from 1,200 or so subjects provided by 6 global collaborators. Nearly every sample came with metadata listing a de-identified subject ID, COVID-19 status, age in years and sex. HLA class I and class II types, where available, came from metadata supplied by the sample provider rather than from assay-based typing.

Points the paper makes about the study in general: Clinical and demographic metadata were provided uncurated, with the amount varying by source and participant.

TCRbeta CDR3 regions were amplified from genomic DNA using the immunoSEQ Assay, a bias-controlled multiplex PCR. As for how the authors treated the data: Nucleated cell counts per sample were estimated from amplification of reference gene primers within the assay. Sequence reads were collapsed and filtered to measure the absolute abundance of every unique TCRbeta CDR3 rearrangement. For each sample, productive Simpson clonality was calculated as the square root of Simpson's diversity index over productive rearrangements. Imported from immuneACCESS, the table was reduced by TCRdb to in-frame sequences with V and J called. These copies leave out some clones; in studies compared against another copy, an unresolved V gene accounts for under half, and the cause of the remainder is not known. V, J and clone size reflect that table, while D and trimming were determined from the DNA. This sample has approximately 240,000 clones in its table, and 84% of those were observed once. Together, the top ten hold roughly 1.4% of the sample.

Another Seattle source contributed samples from volunteer blood donors who had recovered from COVID-19. Whole blood was collected in K2EDTA tubes by collaborating institutions according to the institutions' own protocols. For TCRbeta analysis, collaborators shipped samples as frozen whole blood, isolated PBMCs, or DNA extracted from either of those sample types. Turning to this clone: This clone's antigen is unknown. Base qualities were left out, and no much larger clone turns up one base away.

The junction carries 10 bases between V and J, which are trimmed by 2 bases and 5 bases respectively. Spanning cysteine to phenylalanine, the CDR3 consists of 14 amino acids. The kept DNA is CDR3 alone, 42 bases in frame from the first base. Via the germline V gene, CDR1 is SGHVS and CDR2 FQNEAQ. The chain was built from TRBV7-8 and TRBJ1-5, with the D gene uncertain. The receptor was derived from a woman aged 40-49 years who had recovered from COVID-19. The specimen was peripheral blood. In nucleotide form, the sequence is TGTGCCAGCAGCTTATCGTGGCCATATCAGCCCCAGCATTTT. The resulting protein is CASSLSWPYQPQHF.